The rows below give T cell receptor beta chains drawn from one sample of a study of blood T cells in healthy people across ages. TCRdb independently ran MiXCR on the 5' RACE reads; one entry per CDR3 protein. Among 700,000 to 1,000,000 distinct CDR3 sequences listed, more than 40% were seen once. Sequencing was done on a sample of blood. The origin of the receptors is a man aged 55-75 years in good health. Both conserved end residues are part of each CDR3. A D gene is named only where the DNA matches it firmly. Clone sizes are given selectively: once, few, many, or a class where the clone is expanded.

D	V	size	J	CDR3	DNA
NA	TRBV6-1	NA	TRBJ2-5	CASSPFWREEETQYF	TGTGCCAGCAGTCCCTTCTGGAGGGAGGAAGAGACCCAGTACTTC
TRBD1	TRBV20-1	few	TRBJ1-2	CSANGQGFSLRDGYTF	TGCAGTGCAAATGGACAGGGGTTTTCTTTAAGGGATGGCTACACCTTC
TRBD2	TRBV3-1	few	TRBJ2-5	CASSQVLAGEETQYF	TGTGCCAGCAGCCAAGTACTAGCGGGGGAGGAGACCCAGTACTTC
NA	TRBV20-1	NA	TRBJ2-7	CSARIQGQEQYF	TGCAGTGCTAGGATTCAGGGGCAGGAGCAGTACTTC
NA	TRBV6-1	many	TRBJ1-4	CASSESGLLGKLFF	TGTGCCAGCAGTGAGTCAGGATTGCTGGGGAAACTGTTTTTT
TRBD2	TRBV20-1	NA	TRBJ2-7	CSARAGGGAYEQYF	TGCAGTGCTAGAGCGGGGGGGGGTGCCTACGAGCAGTACTTC
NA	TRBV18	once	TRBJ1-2	CASSPGLQGRISYGYTF	TGTGCCAGCTCACCGGGGTTACAGGGACGTATTTCCTATGGCTACACCTTC
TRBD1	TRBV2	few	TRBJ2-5	CASSSLNRGQETQYF	TGTGCCAGCAGTTCATTGAACAGGGGCCAAGAGACCCAGTACTTC
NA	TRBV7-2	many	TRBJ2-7	CASSPFPQGGEQYF	TGTGCCAGCAGCCCATTTCCCCAGGGAGGCGAGCAGTACTTC
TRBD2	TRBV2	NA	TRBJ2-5	CAIGTSGETQYF	TGTGCCATCGGGACTAGCGGAGAGACCCAGTACTTC
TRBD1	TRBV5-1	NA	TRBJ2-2	CASRNTARDRRTGELFF	TGCGCCAGCAGAAATACCGCCCGGGACAGGCGCACCGGGGAGCTGTTTTTT
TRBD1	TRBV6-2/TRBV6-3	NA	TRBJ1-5	CASSYGTGGNQPQHF	TGTGCCAGCAGTTACGGGACAGGGGGGAATCAGCCCCAGCATTTT
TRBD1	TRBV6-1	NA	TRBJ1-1	CTSRATGGTEAFF	TGTACCAGCAGGGCGACAGGGGGCACTGAAGCTTTCTTT
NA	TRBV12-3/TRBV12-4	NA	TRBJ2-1	CANSPRQSSSYNEQFF	TGTGCCAACAGCCCCAGACAGTCAAGCTCCTACAATGAGCAGTTCTTC
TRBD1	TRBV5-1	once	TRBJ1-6	CASTLDRGGNSPLHF	TGCGCCAGCACCCTGGACAGGGGAGGTAATTCACCCCTCCACTTT
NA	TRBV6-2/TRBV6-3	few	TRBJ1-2	CASSSTGAPSYGYTF	TGTGCCAGCAGCTCTACAGGTGCACCCTCCTATGGCTACACCTTC
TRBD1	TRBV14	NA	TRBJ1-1	CASSLDRGGMNTEAFF	TGTGCCAGCAGCCTCGACAGGGGGGGAATGAACACTGAAGCTTTCTTT
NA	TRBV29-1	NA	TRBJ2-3	CSVRAGSASTDTQYF	TGCAGCGTCCGAGCAGGATCGGCTAGCACAGATACGCAGTATTTT
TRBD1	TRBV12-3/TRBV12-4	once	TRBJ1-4	CASSRDRGPNEKLFF	TGTGCCAGCAGCAGGGACAGGGGGCCTAATGAAAAACTGTTTTTT
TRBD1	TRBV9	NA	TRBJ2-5	CASSASWGRTGGTQETQYF	TGTGCCAGCAGCGCAAGCTGGGGTAGGACAGGCGGTACCCAAGAGACCCAGTACTTC
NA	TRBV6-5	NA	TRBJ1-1	CASSCSSGLGGVNTEAFF	TGTGCCAGCAGTTGCTCGAGTGGTCTCGGGGGAGTGAACACTGAAGCTTTCTTT
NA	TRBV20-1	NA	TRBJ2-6	CSARDERGVTGANVLTF	TGCAGTGCTAGAGATGAACGAGGGGTCACTGGGGCCAACGTCCTGACTTTC
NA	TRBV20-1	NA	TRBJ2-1	CSARSGVNEQFF	TGCAGTGCTAGGAGTGGGGTCAATGAGCAGTTCTTC
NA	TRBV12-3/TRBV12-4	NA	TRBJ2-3	CASSPSGGPRYTQYF	TGTGCCAGCAGCCCCTCGGGGGGCCCCCGATATACGCAGTATTTT
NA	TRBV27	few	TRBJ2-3	CASSSARFPTDTQYF	TGTGCCAGCAGTTCCGCTAGATTCCCCACAGATACGCAGTATTTT
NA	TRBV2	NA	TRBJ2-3	CASRGPDSTDTQYF	TGTGCCAGCAGGGGACCCGATAGCACAGATACGCAGTATTTT
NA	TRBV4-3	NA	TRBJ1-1	CASSPGGRASTLRVFF	TGCGCCAGCAGCCCTGGGGGGAGGGCGTCCACACTGAGAGTTTTCTTT
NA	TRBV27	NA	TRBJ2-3	CASSVFGSRNTDTQYF	TGTGCCAGCAGTGTCTTTGGAAGTCGGAACACAGATACGCAGTATTTT
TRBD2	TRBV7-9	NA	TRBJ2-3	CASSPQRGTTDTQYF	TGTGCCAGCAGCCCCCAGCGGGGGACCACAGATACGCAGTATTTT
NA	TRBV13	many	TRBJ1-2	CASSLGRGDSGYTF	TGTGCCAGCAGCTTAGGCCGGGGGGACTCTGGCTACACCTTC
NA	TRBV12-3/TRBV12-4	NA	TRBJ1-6	CASSFLAAPLHF	TGTGCCAGCAGTTTTCTGGCGGCACCCCTCCACTTT
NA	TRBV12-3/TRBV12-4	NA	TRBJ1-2	CASSVKGSFGYTF	TGTGCCAGCAGTGTAAAGGGATCTTTTGGCTACACCTTC
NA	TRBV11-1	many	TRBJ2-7	CASSLDGALYEQYF	TGTGCCAGCAGCTTAGACGGGGCTCTCTACGAGCAGTACTTC
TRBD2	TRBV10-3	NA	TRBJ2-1	CAISPGLAGGRFNEQFF	TGTGCCATCAGTCCGGGACTAGCGGGGGGGCGGTTTAATGAGCAGTTCTTC
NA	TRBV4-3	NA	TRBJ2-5	CASSQEVGIRQETQYF	TGCGCCAGCAGCCAAGAGGTGGGAATACGTCAAGAGACCCAGTACTTC
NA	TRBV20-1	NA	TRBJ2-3	CSARDPTAADTQYF	TGCAGTGCTAGAGATCCCACGGCCGCAGATACGCAGTATTTT
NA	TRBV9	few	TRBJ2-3	CASSLYNTDTQYF	TGTGCCAGCAGCCTCTATAACACAGATACGCAGTATTTT
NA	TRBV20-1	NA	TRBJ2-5	CSATPGALETQYF	TGCAGTGCCACGCCGGGGGCTTTGGAGACCCAGTACTTC
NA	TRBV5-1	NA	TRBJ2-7	CASSLGGGLYNEQYF	TGCGCCAGCAGCTTGGGAGGGGGACTATACAATGAGCAGTACTTC
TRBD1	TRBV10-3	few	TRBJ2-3	CATMGQNTDTQYF	TGTGCCACCATGGGACAGAACACAGATACGCAGTATTTT
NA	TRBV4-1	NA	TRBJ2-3	CASSQDLSGTDTQYF	TGCGCCAGCAGCCAAGATCTGTCAGGCACAGATACGCAGTATTTT
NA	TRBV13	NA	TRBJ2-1	CASSSYSDNEQFF	TGTGCCAGCAGCTCCTATTCGGACAATGAGCAGTTCTTC
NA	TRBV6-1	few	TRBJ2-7	CASSLLGGSTTYEQYF	TGTGCCAGCAGTCTCTTAGGAGGCAGCACGACCTACGAGCAGTACTTC
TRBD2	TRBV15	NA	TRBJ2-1	CATGGEGRQFF	TGTGCCACCGGGGGGGAGGGTCGGCAGTTCTTC